The entry below gives a single T cell receptor beta chain sequence along with its context. These data originate in a study of blood T cell repertoires in COVID-19. Per the germline V gene, CDR1 is ENHRY and CDR2 is SYGVKD. The CDR3 is made up of 15 amino acids. The germline V and J ends were trimmed by 3 bases and 0 bases, with 8 bases remaining between them. TCRdb's copy holds only in-frame clones and misses some; the assay was immunoSEQ multiplex PCR. This sample carries some 270,000 clones, 70% to 90% of them seen once, and the ten largest clones take less than 8.5%. Sequencing input: PBMCs or T cells enriched from blood (not recorded which). The receptor was derived from a woman aged 45-65 years who had been exposed to COVID-19. The chain employs TRBV10-3 and TRBJ1-4, with D unclear. The CDR3 sequence is CAISDGTATNEKLFF. For the CDR3, the DNA is TGTGCCATCAGTGATGGAACAGCAACTAATGAAAAACTGTTTTTT.